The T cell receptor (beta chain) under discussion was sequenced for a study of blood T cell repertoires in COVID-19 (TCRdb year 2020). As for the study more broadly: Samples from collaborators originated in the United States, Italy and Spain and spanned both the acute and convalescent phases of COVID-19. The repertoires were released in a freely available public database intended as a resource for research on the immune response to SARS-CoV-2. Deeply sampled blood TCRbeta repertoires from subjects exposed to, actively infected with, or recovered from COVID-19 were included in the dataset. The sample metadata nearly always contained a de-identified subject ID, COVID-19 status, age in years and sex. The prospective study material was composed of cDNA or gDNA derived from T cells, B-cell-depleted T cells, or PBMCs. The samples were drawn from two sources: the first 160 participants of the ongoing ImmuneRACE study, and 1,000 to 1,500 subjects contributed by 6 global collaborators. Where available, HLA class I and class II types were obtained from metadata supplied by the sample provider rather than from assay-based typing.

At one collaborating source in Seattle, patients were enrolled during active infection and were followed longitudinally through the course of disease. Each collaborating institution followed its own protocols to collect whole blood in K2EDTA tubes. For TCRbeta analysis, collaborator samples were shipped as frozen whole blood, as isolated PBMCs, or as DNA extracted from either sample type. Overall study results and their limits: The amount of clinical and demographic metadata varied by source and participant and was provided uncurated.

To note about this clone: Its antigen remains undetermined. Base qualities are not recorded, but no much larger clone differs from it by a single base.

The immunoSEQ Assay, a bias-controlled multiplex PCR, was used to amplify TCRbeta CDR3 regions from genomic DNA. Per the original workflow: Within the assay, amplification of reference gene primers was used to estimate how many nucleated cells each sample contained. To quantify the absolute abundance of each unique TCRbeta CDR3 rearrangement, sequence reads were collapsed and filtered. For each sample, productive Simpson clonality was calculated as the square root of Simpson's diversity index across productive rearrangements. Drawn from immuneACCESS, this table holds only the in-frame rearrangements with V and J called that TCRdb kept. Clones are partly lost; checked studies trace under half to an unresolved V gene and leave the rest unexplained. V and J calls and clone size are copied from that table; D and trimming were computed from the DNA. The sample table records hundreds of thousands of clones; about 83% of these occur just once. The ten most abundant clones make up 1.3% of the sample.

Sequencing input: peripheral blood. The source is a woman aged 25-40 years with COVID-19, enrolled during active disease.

The sequenced DNA: TGCAGTGCCCGGAGGGATTACGAGCAGTACTTC. It codes for CSARRDYEQYF. The rearrangement joined TRBV20-1 to TRBJ2-7, and the D gene may be TRBD2, 6 bases matching. The germline V gene (reference sequence) yields DFQATT for CDR1 and SNEGSKA for CDR2. From cysteine to phenylalanine, the CDR3 is 11 amino acids long. The CDR3 DNA has 33 bases and is translated from base 1. The germline ends are 10 bases apart after V is trimmed by 6 bases and J by 4 bases.